The clone carrying this T cell receptor beta chain has a handful of counts. Its antigen remains unknown. Unrecorded immune exposure was likely among donors, who were nominally healthy when sampled. The PCR employed 60 Vbeta primers together with 13 Jbeta primers. Assay: immunoSEQ multiplex PCR; the TCRdb copy retains only in-frame clones and omits some. The data show about 150,000 clones, about four fifths seen once. This sample stems from a study of cytomegalovirus exposure and HLA in healthy donors. Broader study findings: Productive rates of about 90% or about 30% were seen for most TCR beta V segments in an earlier analysis. Further analysis was carried out later, and it showed several of the most significant clusters appearing linked to common viral pathogens.

The CDR3 covers 14 residues. The germline gives CDR1 SGHAT, CDR2 FQNNGV. The V end lost 5 bases, the J end lost 4 bases, and 12 bases lay between the germline ends. This sequence joins TRBV11-2 and TRBJ1-3, with D uncertain. The sequenced material came from PBMCs. The TCR was taken from a woman aged 50 to 65 in good health and CMV-seropositive. The CDR3 loop is CASSPPGNGNTIYF. The CDR3 DNA follows: TGTGCCAGCAGCCCCCCGGGAAACGGAAACACCATATATTTT.